These 27 T cell receptor beta chains were all obtained from the same sample, sequenced in a study of sequential checkpoint blockade in melanoma (dated by TCRdb to about 2019). Explained via the paper, the treatment or condition label denotes: randomized to nivolumab then ipilimumab (arm A) or the reverse (arm B). Library preparation was by the immunoSEQ multiplex PCR assay. TCRdb carries this immuneACCESS record with in-frame sequences only. Its versions omit some clonotypes, under half of them owing to an unresolved V gene in the studies checked, with the rest unexplained. This sample is represented by about 5,700 clones; approximately 90% of them were singletons. The ten largest clones represent approximately 10% of the sample. The material was CD8+ T cells sorted from blood (inferred from file names), obtained from a patient given nivolumab and ipilimumab in sequence. The source is a human donor with melanoma.

The rearrangement joins TRBV7-9 to TRBJ2-1; no definite D call. Germline V gives CDR1 SEHNR, CDR2 FQNEAQ (reference sequence). Trimming removed 4 bases from V and 8 bases from J, with 15 bases in between. This CDR3 is built from 14 residues. The DNA of the CDR3 is TGTGCCAGCAGCTCTTTACGAGGCGGATATGAGCAGTTCTTC. This sequence encodes CASSSLRGGYEQFF.

The V call is TRBV28, the J call TRBJ1-2, with D tentatively TRBD1 (6 bases). V lost 3 bases to trimming and J lost 8 bases, with 10 bases between them. The CDR3 is 12 residues long. Germline V CDR1 and CDR2: MDHEN, SYDVKM. The CDR3 loop is CASSLDRRGYTF. The CDR3 nucleotides read TGTGCCAGCAGTTTGGACAGACGCGGCTACACCTTC.

This clone has only a few counts. V and J are TRBV28 and TRBJ2-1, with TRBD1 matching 7 bases. Germline loops: CDR1 MDHEN, CDR2 SYDVKM. CDR3 length equals 13 residues. The junction had 0 bases not matched to a gene; V was cut back by 3 bases and J by 4 bases. CDR3: CASSLGQYNEQFF. The CDR3 DNA is TGTGCCAGCAGTTTGGGACAGTACAATGAGCAGTTCTTC.

The rearrangement uses TRBV27 and TRBJ1-5; D gene ambiguous. This CDR3 region has 13 residues. From germline, CDR1 is MNHEY and CDR2 SMNVEV (reference sequence). Trimming shortened V by 1 base and J by 15 bases, and 16 bases separated the two germline ends. CDR3 sequence reads: CASSLYAGDKRHF. DNA for the CDR3: TGTGCCAGCAGTTTATATGCGGGTGACAAGCGGCATTTT.

This clone is judged large (0.1 to 1%). V is TRBV10-1 and J is TRBJ2-2; D is possibly TRBD1 (6 bases). Trimming shortened V by 9 bases and J by 6 bases, and 11 bases separated the two germline ends. This CDR3 is built from 12 residues. Germline V gene sequence: CDR1 WNHNN, CDR2 SYGVQD (reference sequence). The CDR3 reads CARSRGSGELFF. The CDR3 DNA reads TGCGCCAGGAGTAGGGGGTCCGGGGAGCTGTTTTTT.

The CDR3: CASSLGTGNYGYTF. The CDR3 DNA reads as TGTGCCAGCAGCTTAGGGACAGGGAACTATGGCTACACCTTC. This chain connects TRBV11-2 to TRBJ1-2; 8 bases are shared with TRBD1. The CDR3 length is 14 residues. V shed 1 base and J 2 bases; nucleotides not matched to a gene: 0. CDR1 and CDR2 (germline): SGHAT, FQNNGV.

The rearrangement links TRBV9 to TRBJ2-5, with D perhaps TRBD1 (8 bases). The J call is doubtful: the DNA matches TRBJ2-7 better. From germline, CDR1 is SGDLS and CDR2 YYNGEE. This CDR3 region has 17 residues. In DNA, the CDR3 is TGTGCCAGCAGTCATAGTCCTCGGGAGGCAGGGGGCCACGAGCAGTACTTC. This gives the protein CASSHSPREAGGHEQYF.

This chain links TRBV7-2 with TRBJ2-1; 9 positions agree with TRBD2. The CDR3 runs to 16 residues. V lost 5 bases to trimming and J lost 5 bases; unmatched junction nucleotides: 10. The germline CDR1 and CDR2 sequences are SGHTA and FQGNSA. CDR3 sequence reads: CASSTREGRIHNEQFF. For the CDR3, the DNA is TGTGCCAGCAGCACGCGGGAGGGCCGTATACACAATGAGCAGTTCTTC.

The chain recombines TRBV7-9 with TRBJ2-3; the D is unclear. Looked up from germline, CDR1 is SEHNR and CDR2 is FQNEAQ (reference sequence). The CDR3 length is 15 residues. V was clipped by 1 base and J by 2 bases, with 10 bases between them. This chain's CDR3 is CASSLVLPDTDTQYF. The CDR3, as DNA: TGTGCCAGCAGCTTAGTGCTACCCGACACAGATACGCAGTATTTT.

V usage is TRBV29-1 and J usage is TRBJ2-5; TRBD2 matches 8 bases. The CDR3 runs 13 residues. Germline lookup yields CDR1 SQVTM and CDR2 ANQGSEA. The J segment lost 7 bases and the V segment lost 3 bases, leaving 7 bases of the junction unmatched. The CDR3 protein is CSVEGTRMGTQYF. The CDR3 region has the DNA TGCAGCGTTGAGGGGACTAGAATGGGGACCCAGTACTTC.

The chain couples TRBV7-9 to TRBJ2-1; the match to TRBD2 covers 7 bases. The V and J ends lost 3 bases and 5 bases, in that order; junction bases with no gene match: 7. Germline V gene lookup returns CDR1 SEHNR and CDR2 FQNEAQ (reference sequence). The CDR3 runs 15 residues. The CDR3 DNA sequence: TGTGCCAGCAGCTTGACCGGGACTACCGACAATGAGCAGTTCTTC. This translates into CASSLTGTTDNEQFF.

The rearrangement links TRBV9 to TRBJ2-1, with TRBD2 matching 10 bases. CDR1 and CDR2 from the germline V gene are SGDLS and YYNGEE. Trimming took 3 bases from V and 3 from J; bases not matched to a gene: 3. CDR3 length: 15 amino acids. DNA of the CDR3: TGTGCCAGCAGCGACCGACTAGCGGGCTACAATGAGCAGTTCTTC. Its protein product is CASSDRLAGYNEQFF. The full variable domain, in which reference TRBV9 and TRBJ2-1 provide the parts outside the CDR3, is DSGVTQTPKHLITATGQRVTLRCSPRSGDLSVYWYQQSLDQGLQFLIQYYNGEERAKGNILERFSAQQFPDLHSELNLSSLELGDSALYFCASSDRLAGYNEQFFGPGTRLTVL.

The chain is built from TRBV7-6 and TRBJ2-7; 7 bases are a match to TRBD2. The CDR3 totals 14 residues. Per germline, CDR1 SGHVS and CDR2 FNYEAQ. The junction had 2 bases not matched to a gene; V was cut back by 1 base and J by 2 bases. CDR3 sequence: CASSLVAGPYEQYF. Written as DNA, the CDR3 is TGTGCCAGCAGCTTAGTAGCGGGTCCCTACGAGCAGTACTTC.

Here the CDR3 reads CASSPSLTSGSPGEQFF. The CDR3 DNA reads as TGTGCCAGCAGCCCCTCTCTGACTAGCGGGAGCCCCGGTGAGCAGTTCTTC. The V and J genes are TRBV13 and TRBJ2-1; 12 bases map to TRBD2. The CDR3 sequence is 17 residues long. Trimming took 5 bases from V and 9 from J; bases not matched to a gene: 14. Per germline, CDR1 PRHDT and CDR2 FYEKMQ (reference sequence).

The V call is TRBV2, the J call TRBJ2-3, with D maybe TRBD2 (5 bases). The CDR3 spans 15 residues. With 4 bases removed from V and 6 bases from J, the gap between germline ends came to 17 bases. Germline-derived CDR1 and CDR2 are SNHLY and FYNNEI. CDR3 amino acids: CASSASSQAADTQYF. CDR3 sequence (DNA): TGTGCCAGCAGTGCTAGCAGTCAGGCGGCGGATACGCAGTATTTT.

CDR3 loop: CASSYSSVNTEAFF. CDR3 DNA sequence: TGTGCCAGCAGTTACTCGTCGGTAAACACTGAAGCTTTCTTT. V usage is TRBV6-6 and J usage is TRBJ1-1; D remains ambiguous. Trimming took off 0 bases at V and 2 bases at J, with 7 bases between the two ends. CDR3 size: 14 residues. Per the germline V gene, CDR1 is MNHNY and CDR2 is SVGAGI (reference sequence).

This clone has more than one count but fewer than ten. The chain combines TRBV19 with TRBJ2-7, with TRBD2 matching 10 bases. The V segment lost 1 base and the J segment 8 bases; nucleotides outside the gene matches: 8. Germline values: CDR1 LNHDA, CDR2 SQIVND (reference sequence). The CDR3 contains 15 residues. CDR3 in DNA: TGTGCCAGTAGTATAGCAGCGGGAGGGCCCCTCAAGCAGTACTTC. Translating gives CASSIAAGGPLKQYF. Filled out from reference TRBV19 and TRBJ2-7, the complete variable domain reads DGGITQSPKYLFRKEGQNVTLSCEQNLNHDAMYWYRQDPGQGLRLIYYSQIVNDFQKGDIAEGYSVSREKKESFPLTVTSAQKNPTAFYLCASSIAAGGPLKQYFGPGTRLTVT.

The J gene is TRBJ2-2, the V gene TRBV19; 10 nucleotides agree with TRBD2. The CDR3 consists of 20 residues. J gave up 8 bases and V 1 base, and 19 bases lay outside the gene matches. Germline CDR1 and CDR2: LNHDA and SQIVND (reference sequence). The CDR3, as DNA: TGTGCCAGTAGTATAGGGGGACCACCCTACCTAGCGGGAGCCGGAGGGGAGCTGTTTTTT. It translates to CASSIGGPPYLAGAGGELFF.

The chain employs TRBV7-9 and TRBJ2-1; TRBD2 aligns across 8 bases. The germline CDR1 and CDR2 sequences are SEHNR and FQNEAQ (reference sequence). Trimming at V came to 6 bases and at J to 1 base, leaving 14 bases not matched to a gene. The CDR3 is made up of 18 amino acids. The CDR3 DNA is TGTGCCAGCAGTCTCCCAGCGGGGGCTTCAAGATCCTACAATGAGCAGTTCTTC. Encoded protein: CASSLPAGASRSYNEQFF. The variable domain in full, with the rest retrieved from reference TRBV7-9 and TRBJ2-1, is DTGVSQNPRHKITKRGQNVTFRCDPISEHNRLYWYRQTLGQGPEFLTYFQNEAQLEKSRLLSDRFSAERPKGSFSTLEIQRTEQGDSAMYLCASSLPAGASRSYNEQFFGPGTRLTVL.

CDR3 sequence: CASSQPDRLSTEAFF. The CDR3 DNA is TGCGCCAGCAGCCAACCTGACAGGTTATCCACTGAAGCTTTCTTT. The V and J genes are TRBV4-1 and TRBJ1-1; D perhaps matches TRBD1 (6 bases). The CDR3 loop spans 15 amino acids. V gave up 2 bases and J gave up 4 bases, with 14 bases separating them. Germline V gene sequence: CDR1 MGHRA, CDR2 YSYEKL.

V and J are TRBV5-5 and TRBJ2-7; D is perhaps TRBD2 (5 bases). V dropped 2 bases and J dropped 4 bases, with 16 bases sitting between them. Germline V gene lookup returns CDR1 SGHKS and CDR2 YYEKEE (reference sequence). This CDR3 region has 15 residues. The CDR3 region is CASSFHEGFPYEQYF. The CDR3 DNA sequence: TGTGCCAGCAGCTTCCATGAGGGTTTCCCATACGAGCAGTACTTC.

The chain combines TRBV27 with TRBJ2-7; 7 bases align to TRBD2. V was clipped by 2 bases and J by 2 bases; unmatched bases: 9. Germline-derived CDR1 and CDR2 are MNHEY and SMNVEV (reference sequence). The CDR3 has 16 amino acids. DNA of the CDR3: TGTGCCAGCAGTTTAGTTGGGGTAGCGGGCACCTACGAGCAGTACTTC. Protein: CASSLVGVAGTYEQYF.

The chain combines TRBV9 with TRBJ2-3; TRBD1 matches at 7 bases. With 3 bases clipped from V and 0 bases from J, the junction kept 4 bases outside the gene matches. The CDR3 contains 15 residues. Germline V CDR1 and CDR2: SGDLS, YYNGEE. The CDR3 protein is CASSEGARSTDTQYF. In nucleotides, the CDR3 is TGTGCCAGCAGCGAGGGGGCCCGTAGCACAGATACGCAGTATTTT. Full variable domain (missing parts from reference TRBV9 and TRBJ2-3): DSGVTQTPKHLITATGQRVTLRCSPRSGDLSVYWYQQSLDQGLQFLIQYYNGEERAKGNILERFSAQQFPDLHSELNLSSLELGDSALYFCASSEGARSTDTQYFGPGTRLTVL.

The rearrangement uses TRBV10-3 and TRBJ2-1, with 9 nucleotides matching TRBD2. The CDR3 extends over 11 amino acids. The junction had 4 bases not matched to a gene; V was cut back by 11 bases and J by 8 bases. Germline CDR1 ENHRY, CDR2 SYGVKD. CDR3 in amino acids: CAVSGSDEQFF. As DNA, the CDR3 is TGTGCCGTTAGCGGGAGCGATGAGCAGTTCTTC.

The rearrangement joins TRBV19 to TRBJ2-3, with 7 bases that match TRBD1. Germline assignment: CDR1 LNHDA and CDR2 SQIVND (reference sequence). The CDR3 loop spans 14 amino acids. Unmatched junction bases numbered 3, after V lost 5 bases and J lost 1 base. The chain's CDR3 is CASSRGGGTDTQYF. The CDR3 DNA reads as TGTGCCAGTAGTCGAGGGGGCGGCACAGATACGCAGTATTTT.

The chain is built from TRBV12-5 and TRBJ2-7; unclear D gene. V was pared by 3 bases and J by 4 bases, with 7 bases between. The V gene's germline CDR1 is LGHNT and CDR2 FRNRAP. The CDR3 runs 12 residues. DNA for the CDR3: TGTGCTAGTGGTTTCGGCGGTTACGAGCAGTACTTC. Translated, it gives CASGFGGYEQYF.

This rearrangement joins TRBV21-1 to TRBJ1-5; TRBD1 was called by the table and not checked on the DNA. TRBV21-1 counts as a pseudogene. This CDR3 has 16 amino acids. DNA of the CDR3: TGTGCCAGCAGCAAAGCCGAGGGGGATGGTAATCAGCCCCAGCATTTT. Its protein product is CASSKAEGDGNQPQHF.